This record concerns one T cell receptor beta chain sequence. This specimen includes other DNA sequences encoding the same CDR3. The data stem from a study of shared clonotypes between healthy human individuals. Study-wide context: For every donor, three CD4 naive, three CD4 memory, two CD8 naive and one CD8 memory plates were used.

Sequencing was performed with immunoSEQ multiplex PCR; in TCRdb, only in-frame clones are kept and a portion is missing. The repertoire holds about 2 million clones, roughly 94% seen once, with 0.1% to 0.15% in the top ten. Sequencing used naive CD4+ T cells sorted from blood. Documented subset: CD45RA+ positively selected. This TCR was sampled from a man aged 18 to 35 in good health.

This CDR3 reads CASSLGGGYSNQPQHF. The CDR3 DNA follows: TGTGCCAGCAGCTTGGGCGGGGGTTATAGCAATCAGCCCCAGCATTTT. V gene TRBV5-6 combines with J gene TRBJ1-5, with a possible D match to TRBD1 (5 bases). Trimming took off 0 bases at V and 0 bases at J, with 10 bases between the two ends. This CDR3 region has 16 residues. Germline-derived CDR1 and CDR2 are SGHDT and YYEEEE.